This TCR beta chain was captured in a study of T cell responses to AZD1222 COVID-19 vaccine. Trimming removed 5 bases from V and 7 bases from J; junction bases left unmatched: 21. The germline gives CDR1 LNHDA, CDR2 SQIVND (reference sequence). CDR3 length: 19 amino acids. General observations from the study: Spike-specific TCR breadth and depth grew following two AZD1222 doses. In all cases, repertoires were sampled only after the peak T cell response.

The table came from immunoSEQ multiplex PCR; TCRdb's copy has only in-frame clones and leaves some out. The table lists 84,000 or so clones, approximately 90% of them singletons. Details on this clone: Antigen specificity is unknown.

The sequencing used peripheral blood, collected on day 0 of AZD1222 vaccination. This sequence originates from an adult in good health. The chain combines TRBV19 with TRBJ2-1; 9 nucleotides agree with TRBD2. CDR3 sequence: CASSSDPSGVAGVRNEQFF. The CDR3 nucleotides read TGTGCCAGTAGTTCAGACCCCTCAGGAGTAGCGGGAGTTCGGAATGAGCAGTTCTTC.